This T cell receptor beta chain was documented in a study of T cell repertoires in cytomegalovirus infection. The overall study: CMV epitopes that were recently identified and HLA-C-restricted were used alongside well-studied HLA-B-restricted ones. Shared public TCR beta signatures pointed to both CMV infection and a matching HLA type.

Study outcomes and limitations: HLA-C-restricted TCR beta clonotypes specific for CMV led the ex vivo response.

On this clonotype: As yet, its antigen is unknown.

V lost 0 bases, J lost 4 bases, and 4 bases stayed unmatched. The CDR3 covers 16 residues. The germline CDR1 and CDR2 sequences are MGHDK and SYGVNS. TCRdb fed the reads into MiXCR, producing one record per CDR3 protein. The repertoire has fewer than 950,000 distinct CDR3 sequences, approximately 32% of them found once; the top ten carry over 10%. This receptor was identified in a human donor in good health (CMV status not recorded). Some clones in this sample may be carry-over from other donors' samples. The material sequenced was cultured CD8+ T cells from PBMCs, taken from culture after CMV antigen stimulation. The gene calls are TRBV25-1 and TRBJ2-3; TRBD1 matches at 10 bases. This CDR3 is CASSEYRQGASDTQYF. CDR3 coding DNA: TGTGCCAGCAGTGAATACAGACAGGGGGCCTCAGATACGCAGTATTTT.